The clone carrying this T cell receptor (beta chain) appeared a few times. There are 15 residues in the CDR3. Germline assignment: CDR1 MNHEY and CDR2 SVGEGT. Trimming took off 2 bases at V and 7 bases at J, with 15 bases between the two ends. Generated by immunoSEQ multiplex PCR, the TCRdb table keeps only in-frame clones and is missing some. The table records 200,000 to 300,000 clones, more than 75% of them present only once. The sample originates from a study of blood T cell repertoires in COVID-19. Looking at the study overall: In each case, the material was cDNA or gDNA derived from T cells, B-cell-depleted T cells, or PBMCs.

This TCR was sampled from a woman of 80 years or more with COVID-19, enrolled during active disease. The genes are TRBV6-2 or TRBV6-3 and TRBJ1-5; TRBD1 is a possible D gene (6 bases). Sequencing was performed on peripheral blood. CDR3 coding DNA: TGTGCCAGCAGTTACCCTTGGAAGGGGGAACAGCCCCAGCATTTT. Its translation: CASSYPWKGEQPQHF.